This record concerns one T cell receptor (beta chain) sequence. This clonotype occurred a few times. Its antigen has not been determined. Within one base of it there is no much larger clone, and no base qualities were kept. These data are taken from a study of blood T cells in healthy people across ages (dated by TCRdb to the mid-2010s). With respect to the entire study: In model experiments, template switching captured roughly one uniquely barcoded TCR beta cDNA molecule for every two T cells. To track age-related changes in TCR beta repertoire diversity, the study relied on deep sequencing normalized with unique cDNA molecular identifiers. The donors were divided into four age groups: young (average around 17 years), middle-aged (roughly 40), aged (about 60) and long-lived (about 80). Donors of different ages were randomly distributed across sequencing lanes to avoid experimental bias. Two additional independent replicas of 1 million unique cDNA reads from the same blood draw were analyzed for two donors (one aged 18 to 30 and one aged 80 or older). What the work shows at the level of the full study, not this receptor alone: The long-lived group showed more naive CD4+ T cells, fewer expanded clones and increased TCR diversity than the aged group, suggesting age selection. Because profiling used bulk unsorted PBMCs, naive and antigen-experienced compartments could not be compared conclusively. The percentage of naive T cells measured by flow cytometry correlated strongly with observed TCR beta diversity. Donor CMV infection status was unknown, potentially confounding age-related changes in expanded clonotypes. As age increased, observed TCR beta diversity per million T cells dropped in a roughly linear way, and a significant reduction was already evident by age 40. Total diversity estimates from one million sequenced T cells were considered lower bounds and underestimates.

The CDR3 runs 18 residues from the cysteine to the phenylalanine. The DNA shown is the 54-base CDR3, in frame from base 1. After removal of 1 base from V and 3 bases from J, the junction retains 7 bases not matched to a gene. CDR1 and CDR2 are read off the germline V gene as SGHTA and FQGTGA. Donors were a few dozen systemically healthy Caucasian individuals from Russia aged 6 to 90 years. About 10 milliliters of peripheral blood were drawn from each donor into EDTA-treated Vacutainer tubes. PBMCs were isolated by Ficoll-Paque density-gradient centrifugation, with at least 6 million obtained per sample. Total RNA, at least 6 micrograms per sample, was extracted from PBMCs with Trizol reagent. For every donor, flow cytometry on a PBMC aliquot measured the percentage of naive CD45RAhigh/CD27high T cells. Library prep was done by 5' RACE. TCRdb records Illumina HiSeq 2500 as the sequencer. The second PCR ran for about 7 to 11 cycles and used a J-beta primer mix along with a sample-barcoded 5' primer. A unique molecular identifier was introduced onto each TCR beta cDNA molecule by a template-switch 5' adaptor carrying 12 random nucleotides. At least 2.5 million CDR3-containing paired-end reads were obtained from each sample. All of the RNA was converted into first-strand cDNA using the Mint cDNA synthesis kit, with a TRBC-specific oligonucleotide serving as the primer. Following uracil-DNA glycosylase treatment, all cDNA underwent a first 18-cycle PCR with the universal primers M1SS and BC2_uni_R. For the original study's pipeline: For normalization, 1 million high-quality reads, each with a distinct molecular identifier, were randomly selected from each sample. Instead of being binned into consensus sequences, reads with shared molecular identifiers were discarded. MiTCR, with a Q25 quality threshold and the strictest error-elimination algorithm, was used for CDR3 identification, clonotype clustering and error correction. A nonparametric unseen species model with Euler transformation was used to estimate lower-bound total TCR beta diversity. Using fastp trimming at Q25 and MiXCR clonotype assembly, TCRdb reanalyzed the public sequencing data and kept in-frame beta chains. CDR3 protein sequences are deduplicated, and each keeps its most common genes and DNA. The V and J calls shown here were made by TCRdb, not taken from the authors' results. This sample lists 850,000 to 1,000,000 distinct CDR3 sequences; roughly 51% were detected once. The ten largest clones capture roughly a fifth of the sample.

Sequencing was carried out using blood. The chain employs TRBV7-3 and TRBJ2-1; 12 of the junction bases match TRBD1. The source is a woman aged 55-75 years in good health. The base sequence is TGTGCCAGCAGCTTAATCGGCGGGACAGGGGGCGGCTACAATGAGCAGTTCTTC. Translated, it reads CASSLIGGTGGGYNEQFF.